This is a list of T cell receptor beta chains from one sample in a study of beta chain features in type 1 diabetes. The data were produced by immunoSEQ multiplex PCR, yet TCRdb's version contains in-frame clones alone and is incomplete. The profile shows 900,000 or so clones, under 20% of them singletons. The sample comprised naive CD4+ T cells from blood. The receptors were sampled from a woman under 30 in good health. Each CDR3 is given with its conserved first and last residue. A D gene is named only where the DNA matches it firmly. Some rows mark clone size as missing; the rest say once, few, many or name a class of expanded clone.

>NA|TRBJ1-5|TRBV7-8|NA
CASSLVGDLWRQPQHF
TGTGCCAGCAGCTTAGTGGGAGACCTCTGGAGACAGCCCCAGCATTTT
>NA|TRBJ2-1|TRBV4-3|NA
CASSQGQPPYNEQFF
TGCGCCAGCAGCCAAGGACAGCCACCCTACAATGAGCAGTTCTTC
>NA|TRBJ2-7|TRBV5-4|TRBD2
CASSFSSGSRHEQYF
TGTGCCAGCAGCTTTTCTAGCGGGAGTCGTCATGAGCAGTACTTC
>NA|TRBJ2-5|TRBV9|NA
CASSPGPRGETQYF
TGTGCCAGCAGCCCCGGACCCCGGGGAGAGACCCAGTACTTC
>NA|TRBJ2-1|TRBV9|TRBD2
CASSAGGVSGSLRSYNEQFF
TGTGCCAGCAGCGCAGGCGGGGTTAGCGGGAGCTTGAGGTCCTACAATGAGCAGTTCTTC
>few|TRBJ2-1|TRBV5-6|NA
CASSTPPSIGHEQFF
TGTGCCAGCAGCACCCCCCCGTCGATCGGCCATGAGCAGTTCTTC
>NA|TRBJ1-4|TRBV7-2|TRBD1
CASSQGTATNEKLFF
TGTGCCAGCAGCCAAGGGACAGCAACTAATGAAAAACTGTTTTTT
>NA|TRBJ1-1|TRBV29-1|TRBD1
CSVVQGARGAFF
TGCAGCGTTGTCCAGGGGGCGAGGGGAGCTTTCTTT
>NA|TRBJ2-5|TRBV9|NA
CASSDRSQGRETQYF
TGTGCCAGCAGCGACAGGTCTCAGGGGAGGGAGACCCAGTACTTC
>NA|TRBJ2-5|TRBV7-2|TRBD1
CASSLGQGTGTQYF
TGTGCCAGCAGCTTAGGGCAGGGGACAGGGACCCAGTACTTC
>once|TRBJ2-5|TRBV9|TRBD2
CASSVGGGFVRETQYF
TGTGCCAGCAGCGTAGGGGGAGGGTTTGTCCGGGAGACCCAGTACTTC
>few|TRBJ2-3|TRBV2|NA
CASNPSAGTDTQYF
TGTGCCAGCAATCCGTCCGCGGGTACAGATACGCAGTATTTT
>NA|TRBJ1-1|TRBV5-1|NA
CASRRNQGENTEAFF
TGCGCCAGCAGGCGAAATCAGGGAGAGAACACTGAAGCTTTCTTT
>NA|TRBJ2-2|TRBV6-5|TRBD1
CASRQNTGAGELFF
TGTGCCAGCAGACAAAATACAGGGGCCGGGGAGCTGTTTTTT
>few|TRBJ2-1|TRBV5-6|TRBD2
CASSLRLAGVSYNEQFF
TGTGCCAGCAGCCTGAGACTAGCGGGAGTCTCCTACAATGAGCAGTTCTTC
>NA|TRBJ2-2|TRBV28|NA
CASRREWRGPGELFF
TGTGCCAGCAGACGGGAGTGGAGGGGACCCGGGGAGCTGTTTTTT
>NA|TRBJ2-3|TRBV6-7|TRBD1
CASSYSGDRGDTQYF
TGTGCCAGCAGTTACTCAGGGGACAGGGGGGATACGCAGTATTTT
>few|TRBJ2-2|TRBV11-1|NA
CASSLGRERELFF
TGTGCCAGCAGCTTAGGACGGGAAAGGGAGCTGTTTTTT
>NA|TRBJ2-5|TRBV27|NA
CASSVTGTWGTQYF
TGTGCCAGCAGTGTTACAGGGACCTGGGGGACCCAGTACTTC
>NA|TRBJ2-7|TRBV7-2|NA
CASSLESSYEQYF
TGTGCCAGCAGCTTAGAGAGCTCCTACGAGCAGTACTTC
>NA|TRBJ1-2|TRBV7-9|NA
CASSWGTSTASGYTF
TGTGCCAGCAGCTGGGGAACCTCTACAGCCTCTGGCTACACCTTC
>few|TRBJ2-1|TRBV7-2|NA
CASSLAVSWILVNEQFF
TGTGCCAGCAGCTTAGCGGTGTCCTGGATACTAGTTAATGAGCAGTTCTTC